The clone carrying this T cell receptor beta chain has at least ten counts. The antigen is not known. The CDR3 sequence is 15 residues long. Germline assignment: CDR1 MRHNA and CDR2 SNTAGT. V shed 0 bases and J 3 bases; nucleotides not matched to a gene: 1. The data are from a study of T cells in Graves' hyperthyroidism and ophthalmopathy. Overall study findings and caveats: Blood shared most expanded thyroid clonotypes above 0.001. Ophthalmopathy got predicted by the model a median around 6.8 months before its onset.

TCR beta CDR3 regions were amplified from RNA transcripts. The primer set for the first-round RT-PCR of the TCR CDR3 was HTBI. TCRdb reprocessed the multiplex PCR reads with MiXCR, giving one entry per CDR3 protein. The sample lists about 260,000 distinct CDR3 sequences, 16% occurring once. Diagnoses were established using clinical symptoms, serum thyroxine and TRAb, thyroid ultrasound and orbital computed tomography. This receptor was obtained from a woman between 18 and 29 years old with Graves' ophthalmopathy. Input material: blood. J is TRBJ2-1 and V is TRBV6-4; the match to TRBD2 covers 8 bases. The CDR3 sequence is CASSDSGTSYNEQFF. In DNA form, the CDR3 reads TGTGCCAGCAGTGACTCCGGGACTAGCTACAATGAGCAGTTCTTC.